This TCR beta chain stems from a study of blood T cell repertoires in COVID-19. Participants, 18 to 89 years old, spanned 24 US areas. Clinical histories supplied by participants themselves formed the basis of cohort assignment. Two negative PCRs, clearance, or symptom resolution were required of recovered Cohort 3 donors. Germline V CDR1 and CDR2: MNHEY, SVGAGI. This CDR3 is built from 15 residues. J gave up 1 base and V 0 bases, and 2 bases lay outside the gene matches. In the authors' methods: Counts of nucleated cells, estimated from reference gene primer amplification, were obtained. Assay used: immunoSEQ multiplex PCR; TCRdb lists only in-frame clones, some missing. That table supplies the V and J calls and clone size; D and trimming were determined from the DNA. Altogether over 300,000 clones are present, 89% being singletons, with the ten largest covering 9.5%.

The sequenced material came from PBMCs or T cells enriched from blood (not recorded which). The chain combines TRBV6-5 with TRBJ2-7, with 8 bases lining up with TRBD1. The sequence derives from a woman between 40 and 50 years old who had recovered from COVID-19. The CDR3 DNA sequence: TGTGCCAGCAGTTACTCTTGGACAGGGTCCTACGAGCAGTACTTC. Residues: CASSYSWTGSYEQYF.